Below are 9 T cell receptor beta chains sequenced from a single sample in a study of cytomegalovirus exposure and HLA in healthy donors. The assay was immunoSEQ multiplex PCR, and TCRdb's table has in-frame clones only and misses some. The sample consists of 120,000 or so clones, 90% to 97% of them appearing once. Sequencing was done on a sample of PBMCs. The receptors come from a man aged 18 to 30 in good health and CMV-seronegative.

CDR3 loop: CASSLPGTVGNTIYF. In nucleotides, the CDR3 is TGTGCCAGCAGCCTCCCGGGGACAGTCGGAAACACCATATATTTT. This chain joins TRBV28 and TRBJ1-3, with 7 bases lining up with TRBD1. Germline V CDR1 and CDR2: MDHEN, SYDVKM. J gave up 4 bases and V 6 bases, and 9 bases lay outside the gene matches. This CDR3 spans 15 amino acids.

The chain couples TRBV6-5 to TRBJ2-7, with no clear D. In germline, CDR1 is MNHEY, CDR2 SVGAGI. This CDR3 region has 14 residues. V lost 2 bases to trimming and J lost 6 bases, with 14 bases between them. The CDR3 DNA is TGTGCCAGCAGTTACGGTGGCAGGCAGGCCGAGCAGTACTTC. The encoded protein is CASSYGGRQAEQYF.

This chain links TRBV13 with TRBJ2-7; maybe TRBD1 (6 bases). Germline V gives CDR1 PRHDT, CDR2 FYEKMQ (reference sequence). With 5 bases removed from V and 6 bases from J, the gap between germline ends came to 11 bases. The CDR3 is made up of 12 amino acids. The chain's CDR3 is CASSQGQGEQYF. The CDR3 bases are TGTGCCAGCAGCCAGGGGCAGGGCGAGCAGTACTTC. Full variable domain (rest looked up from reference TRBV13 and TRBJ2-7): AAGVIQSPRHLIKEKRETATLKCYPIPRHDTVYWYQQGPGQDPQFLISFYEKMQSDKGSIPDRFSAQQFSDYHSELNMSSLELGDSALYFCASSQGQGEQYFGPGTRLTVT.

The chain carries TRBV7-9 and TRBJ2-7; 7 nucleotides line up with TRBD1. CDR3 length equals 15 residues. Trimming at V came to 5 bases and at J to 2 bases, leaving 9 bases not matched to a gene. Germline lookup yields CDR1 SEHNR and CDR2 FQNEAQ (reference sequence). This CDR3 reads CASSPWTGRAYEQYF. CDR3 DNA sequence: TGTGCCAGCAGCCCCTGGACAGGAAGAGCCTACGAGCAGTACTTC. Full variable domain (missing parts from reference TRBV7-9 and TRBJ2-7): DTGVSQNPRHKITKRGQNVTFRCDPISEHNRLYWYRQTLGQGPEFLTYFQNEAQLEKSRLLSDRFSAERPKGSFSTLEIQRTEQGDSAMYLCASSPWTGRAYEQYFGPGTRLTVT.

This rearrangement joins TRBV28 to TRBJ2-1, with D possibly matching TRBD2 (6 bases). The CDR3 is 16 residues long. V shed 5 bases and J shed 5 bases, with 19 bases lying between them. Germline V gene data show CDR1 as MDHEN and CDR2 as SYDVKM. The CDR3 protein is CASSLIPGENDNEQFF. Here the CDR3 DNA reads TGTGCCAGCAGTCTTATCCCGGGGGAAAATGACAATGAGCAGTTCTTC.

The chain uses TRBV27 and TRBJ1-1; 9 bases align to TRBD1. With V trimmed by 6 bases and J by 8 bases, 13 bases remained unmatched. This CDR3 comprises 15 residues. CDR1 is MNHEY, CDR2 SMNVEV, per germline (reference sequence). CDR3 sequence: CASRGIPGQGPEAFF. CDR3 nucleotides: TGTGCCAGCAGGGGGATCCCGGGACAGGGCCCCGAAGCTTTCTTT.

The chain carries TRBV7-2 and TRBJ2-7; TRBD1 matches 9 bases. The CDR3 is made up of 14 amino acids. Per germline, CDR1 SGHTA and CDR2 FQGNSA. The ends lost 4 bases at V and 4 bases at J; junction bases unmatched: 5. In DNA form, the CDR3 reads TGTGCCAGCAGCTCCGGGACAGGGCTTTACGAGCAGTACTTC. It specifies CASSSGTGLYEQYF.

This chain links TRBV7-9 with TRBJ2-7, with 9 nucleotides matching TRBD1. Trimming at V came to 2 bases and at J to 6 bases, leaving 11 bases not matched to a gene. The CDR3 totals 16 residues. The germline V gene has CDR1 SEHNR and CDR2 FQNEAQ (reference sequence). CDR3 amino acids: CASSLLGQGPSSEQYF. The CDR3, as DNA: TGTGCCAGCAGCTTACTGGGACAGGGTCCGTCAAGCGAGCAGTACTTC.

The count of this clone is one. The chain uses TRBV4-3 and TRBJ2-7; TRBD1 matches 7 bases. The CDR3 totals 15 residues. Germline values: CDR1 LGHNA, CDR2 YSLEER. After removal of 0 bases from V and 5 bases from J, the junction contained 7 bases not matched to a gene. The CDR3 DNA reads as TGCGCCAGCAGCCAAGATGAGGGGCAGGGGGACGAGCAGTACTTC. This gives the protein CASSQDEGQGDEQYF.